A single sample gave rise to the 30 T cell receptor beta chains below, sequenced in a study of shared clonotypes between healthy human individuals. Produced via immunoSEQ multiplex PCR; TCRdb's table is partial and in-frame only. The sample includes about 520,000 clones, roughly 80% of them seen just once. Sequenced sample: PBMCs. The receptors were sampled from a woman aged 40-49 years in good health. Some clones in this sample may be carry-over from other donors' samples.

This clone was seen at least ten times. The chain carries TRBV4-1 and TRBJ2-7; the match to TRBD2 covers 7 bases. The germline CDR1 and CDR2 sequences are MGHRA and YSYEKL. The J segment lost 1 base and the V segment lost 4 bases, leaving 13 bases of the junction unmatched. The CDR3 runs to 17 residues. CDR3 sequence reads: CASSLITGTTLSYEQYF. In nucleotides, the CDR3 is TGCGCCAGCAGCCTAATTACCGGGACTACCCTTTCCTACGAGCAGTACTTC.

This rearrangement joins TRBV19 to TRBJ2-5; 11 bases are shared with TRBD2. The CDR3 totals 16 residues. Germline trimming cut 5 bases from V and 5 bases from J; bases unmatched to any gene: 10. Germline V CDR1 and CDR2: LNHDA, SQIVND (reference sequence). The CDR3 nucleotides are TGTGCCAGTAGTCCCCTACTAGCGGGAGTACGTGAGACCCAGTACTTC. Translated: CASSPLLAGVRETQYF. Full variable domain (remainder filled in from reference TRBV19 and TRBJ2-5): DGGITQSPKYLFRKEGQNVTLSCEQNLNHDAMYWYRQDPGQGLRLIYYSQIVNDFQKGDIAEGYSVSREKKESFPLTVTSAQKNPTAFYLCASSPLLAGVRETQYFGPGTRLLVL.

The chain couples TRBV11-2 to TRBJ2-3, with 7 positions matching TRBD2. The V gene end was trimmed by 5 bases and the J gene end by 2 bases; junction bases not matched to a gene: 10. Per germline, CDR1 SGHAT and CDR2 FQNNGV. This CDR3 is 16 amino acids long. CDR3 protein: CASSPRASGYTDTQYF. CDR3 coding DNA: TGTGCCAGCAGCCCGAGGGCTAGCGGATACACAGATACGCAGTATTTT.

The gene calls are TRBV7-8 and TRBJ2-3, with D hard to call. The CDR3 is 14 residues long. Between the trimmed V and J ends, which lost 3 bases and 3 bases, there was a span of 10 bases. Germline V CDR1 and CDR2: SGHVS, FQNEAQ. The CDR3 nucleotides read TGTGCCAGCAGCTTCTCCCCCTCAACAGATACGCAGTATTTT. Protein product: CASSFSPSTDTQYF. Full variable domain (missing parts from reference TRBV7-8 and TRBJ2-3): GAGVSQSPRYKVAKRGQDVALRCDPISGHVSLFWYQQALGQGPEFLTYFQNEAQLDKSGLPSDRFFAERPEGSVSTLKIQRTQQEDSAVYLCASSFSPSTDTQYFGPGTRLTVL.

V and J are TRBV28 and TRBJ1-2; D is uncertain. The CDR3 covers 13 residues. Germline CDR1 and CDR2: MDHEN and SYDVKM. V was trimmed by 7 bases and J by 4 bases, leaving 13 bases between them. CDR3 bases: TGTGCCAGCATTGACATGCGATCCTATGGCTACACCTTC. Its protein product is CASIDMRSYGYTF.

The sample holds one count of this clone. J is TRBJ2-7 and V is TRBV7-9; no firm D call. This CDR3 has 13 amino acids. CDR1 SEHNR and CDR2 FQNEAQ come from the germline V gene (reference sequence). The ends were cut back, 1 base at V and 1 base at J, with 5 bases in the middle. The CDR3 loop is CASSLDSSYEQYF. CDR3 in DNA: TGTGCCAGCAGCTTAGACTCATCCTACGAGCAGTACTTC.

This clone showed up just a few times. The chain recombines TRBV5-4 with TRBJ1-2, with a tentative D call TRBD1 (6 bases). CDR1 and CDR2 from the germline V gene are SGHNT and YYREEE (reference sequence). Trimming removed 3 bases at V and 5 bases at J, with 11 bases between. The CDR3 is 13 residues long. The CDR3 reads CASSSDSRYGYTF. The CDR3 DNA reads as TGTGCCAGCAGCTCGGACAGCCGATATGGCTACACCTTC. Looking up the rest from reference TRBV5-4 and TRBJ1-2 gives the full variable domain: ETGVTQSPTHLIKTRGQQVTLRCSSQSGHNTVSWYQQALGQGPQFIFQYYREEENGRGNFPPRFSGLQFPNYSSELNVNALELDDSALYLCASSSDSRYGYTFGSGTRLTVV.

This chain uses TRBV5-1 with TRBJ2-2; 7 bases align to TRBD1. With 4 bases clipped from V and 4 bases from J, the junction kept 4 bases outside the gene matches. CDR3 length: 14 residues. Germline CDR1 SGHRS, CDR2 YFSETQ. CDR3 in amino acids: CASSRDSFTGELFF. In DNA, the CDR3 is TGCGCCAGCAGCCGGGACAGCTTCACCGGGGAGCTGTTTTTT.

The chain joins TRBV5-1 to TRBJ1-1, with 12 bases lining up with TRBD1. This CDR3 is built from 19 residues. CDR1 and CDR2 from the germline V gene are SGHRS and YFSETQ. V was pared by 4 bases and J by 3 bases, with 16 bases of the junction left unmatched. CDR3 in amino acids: CASSRPPRGTGGADTEAFF. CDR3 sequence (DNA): TGCGCCAGCAGCCGACCCCCCCGGGGGACAGGGGGCGCGGACACTGAAGCTTTCTTT.

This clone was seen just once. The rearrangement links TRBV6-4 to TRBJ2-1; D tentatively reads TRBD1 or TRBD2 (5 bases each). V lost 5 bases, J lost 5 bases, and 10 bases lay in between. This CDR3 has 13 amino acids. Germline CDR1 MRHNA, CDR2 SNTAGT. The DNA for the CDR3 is TGTGCCAGCAGTTGGGGACCTAACAATGAGCAGTTCTTC. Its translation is CASSWGPNNEQFF.

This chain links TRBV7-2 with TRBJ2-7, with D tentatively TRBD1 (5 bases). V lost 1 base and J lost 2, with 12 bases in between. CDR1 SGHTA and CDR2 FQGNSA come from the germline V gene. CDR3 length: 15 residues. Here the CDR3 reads CASSLEGAGTYEQYF. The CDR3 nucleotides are TGTGCCAGCAGCTTAGAAGGGGCAGGAACCTACGAGCAGTACTTC.

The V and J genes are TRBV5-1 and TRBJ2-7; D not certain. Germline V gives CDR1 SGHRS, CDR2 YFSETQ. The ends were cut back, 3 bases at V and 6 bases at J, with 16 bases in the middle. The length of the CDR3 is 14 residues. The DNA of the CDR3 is TGCGCCAGCAGCTCCATCCCAGAGGCCTCCGAGCAGTACTTC. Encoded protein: CASSSIPEASEQYF. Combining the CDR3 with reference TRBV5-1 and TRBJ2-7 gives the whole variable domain KAGVTQTPRYLIKTRGQQVTLSCSPISGHRSVSWYQQTPGQGLQFLFEYFSETQRNKGNFPGRFSGRQFSNSRSEMNVSTLELGDSALYLCASSSIPEASEQYFGPGTRLTVT.

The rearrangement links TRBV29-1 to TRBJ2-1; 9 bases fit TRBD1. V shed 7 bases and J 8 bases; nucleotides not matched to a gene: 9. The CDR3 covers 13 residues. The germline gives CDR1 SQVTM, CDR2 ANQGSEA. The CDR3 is CSARQGGIDEQFF. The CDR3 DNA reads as TGCAGCGCTCGACAGGGGGGGATCGATGAGCAGTTCTTC.

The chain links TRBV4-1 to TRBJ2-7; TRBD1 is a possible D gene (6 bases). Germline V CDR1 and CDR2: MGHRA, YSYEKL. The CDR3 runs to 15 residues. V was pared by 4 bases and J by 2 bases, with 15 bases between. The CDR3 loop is CASSPQTGTTYEQYF. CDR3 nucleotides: TGCGCCAGCAGCCCGCAAACCGGGACAACCTACGAGCAGTACTTC.

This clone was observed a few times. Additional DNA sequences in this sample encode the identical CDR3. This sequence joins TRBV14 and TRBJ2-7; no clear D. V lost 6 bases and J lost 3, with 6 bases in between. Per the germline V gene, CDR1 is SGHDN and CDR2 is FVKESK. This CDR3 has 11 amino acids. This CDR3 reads CASSQSYEQYF. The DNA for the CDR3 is TGTGCCAGCAGTCAAAGCTACGAGCAGTACTTC.

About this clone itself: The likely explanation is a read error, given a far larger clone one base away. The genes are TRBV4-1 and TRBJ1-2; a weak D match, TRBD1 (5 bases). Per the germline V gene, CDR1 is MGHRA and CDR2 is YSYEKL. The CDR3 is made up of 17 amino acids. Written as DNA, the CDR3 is TGCGCCAGAAGCCAAGCCCCGGGGCAGGGAACTAACTATGGCTACACCTTC. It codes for CARSQAPGQGTNYGYTF.

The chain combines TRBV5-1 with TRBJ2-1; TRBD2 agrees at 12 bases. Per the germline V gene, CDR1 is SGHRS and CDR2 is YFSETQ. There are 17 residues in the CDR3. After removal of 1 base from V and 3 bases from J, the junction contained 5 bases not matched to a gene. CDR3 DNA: TGCGCCAGCAGCTTGAGGACTAGCGGGGTCCACTACAATGAGCAGTTCTTC. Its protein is CASSLRTSGVHYNEQFF.

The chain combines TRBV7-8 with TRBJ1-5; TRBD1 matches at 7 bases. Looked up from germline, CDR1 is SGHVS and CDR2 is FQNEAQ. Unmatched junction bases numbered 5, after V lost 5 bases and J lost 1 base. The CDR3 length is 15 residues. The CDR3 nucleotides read TGTGCCAGCAGCCAGGGGGATGTGAGCAATCAGCCCCAGCATTTT. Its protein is CASSQGDVSNQPQHF.

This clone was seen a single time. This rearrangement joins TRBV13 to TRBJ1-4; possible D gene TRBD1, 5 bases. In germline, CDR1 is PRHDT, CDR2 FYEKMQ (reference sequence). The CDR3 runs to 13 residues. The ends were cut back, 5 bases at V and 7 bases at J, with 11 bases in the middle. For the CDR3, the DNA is TGTGCCAGCAGCCGTCAGGGTGTTGAAAAACTGTTTTTT. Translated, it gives CASSRQGVEKLFF.

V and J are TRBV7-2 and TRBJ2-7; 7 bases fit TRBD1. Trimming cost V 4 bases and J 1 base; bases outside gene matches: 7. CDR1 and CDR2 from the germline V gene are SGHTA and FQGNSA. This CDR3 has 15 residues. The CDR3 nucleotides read TGTGCCAGCAGCTACGACCGGGACAGATCCTACGAGCAGTACTTC. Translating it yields CASSYDRDRSYEQYF.

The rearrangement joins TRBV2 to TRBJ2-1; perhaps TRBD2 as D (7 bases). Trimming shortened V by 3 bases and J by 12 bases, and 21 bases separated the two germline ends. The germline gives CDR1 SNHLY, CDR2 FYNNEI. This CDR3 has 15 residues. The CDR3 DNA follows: TGTGCCAGCAGTGATGATCCTGGGGGGGCTGCTGGGCAGTTCTTC. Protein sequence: CASSDDPGGAAGQFF.

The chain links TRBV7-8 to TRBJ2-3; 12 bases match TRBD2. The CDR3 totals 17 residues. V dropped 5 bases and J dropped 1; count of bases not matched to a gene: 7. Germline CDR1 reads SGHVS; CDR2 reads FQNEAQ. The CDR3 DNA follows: TGTGCCAGCAGCATACTAGCGGGAGGCCCTGGCACAGATACGCAGTATTTT. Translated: CASSILAGGPGTDTQYF.

The CDR3 bases are TGTGCCAGTAGTACCGGGCTCGGAAAACTGTTTTTT. It is translated as CASSTGLGKLFF. The chain couples TRBV19 to TRBJ1-4; D unclear. Germline CDR1 and CDR2: LNHDA and SQIVND (reference sequence). The CDR3 has 12 residues. Deletions cut 4 bases from V and 10 bases from J, with 10 bases between.

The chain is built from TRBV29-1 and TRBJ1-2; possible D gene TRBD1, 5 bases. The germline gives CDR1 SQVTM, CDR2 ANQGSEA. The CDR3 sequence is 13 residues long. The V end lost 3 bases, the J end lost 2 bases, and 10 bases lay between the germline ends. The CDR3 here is CSVEPGGNYGYTF. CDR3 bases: TGCAGCGTTGAGCCCGGGGGGAACTATGGCTACACCTTC.

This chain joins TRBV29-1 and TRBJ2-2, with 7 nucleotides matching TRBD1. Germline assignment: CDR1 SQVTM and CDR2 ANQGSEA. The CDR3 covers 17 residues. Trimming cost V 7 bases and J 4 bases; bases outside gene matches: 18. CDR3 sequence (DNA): TGCAGCGCAAGAGGGGGCCAAAATTGGGTGGGCACCGGGGAGCTGTTTTTT. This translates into CSARGGQNWVGTGELFF.

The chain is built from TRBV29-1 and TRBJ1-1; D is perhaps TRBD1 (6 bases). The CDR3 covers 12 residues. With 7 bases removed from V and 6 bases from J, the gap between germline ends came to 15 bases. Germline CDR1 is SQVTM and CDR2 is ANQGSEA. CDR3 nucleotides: TGCAGCGGCTCAGGGGCCTCGGCTGAAGCTTTCTTT. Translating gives CSGSGASAEAFF.

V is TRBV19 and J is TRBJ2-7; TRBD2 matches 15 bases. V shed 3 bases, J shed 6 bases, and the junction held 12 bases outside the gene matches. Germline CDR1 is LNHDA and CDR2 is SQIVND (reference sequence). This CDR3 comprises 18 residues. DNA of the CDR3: TGTGCCAGTAGTATGGGACTAGCGGGAGGCCCTAGGGTCGGCGAGCAGTACTTC. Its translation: CASSMGLAGGPRVGEQYF.

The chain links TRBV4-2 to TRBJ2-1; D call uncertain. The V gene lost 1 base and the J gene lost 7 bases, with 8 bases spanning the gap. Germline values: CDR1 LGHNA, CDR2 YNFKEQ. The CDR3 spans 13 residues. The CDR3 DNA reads TGTGCCAGCAGCCAAGGAAGGGCAAATGAGCAGTTCTTC. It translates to CASSQGRANEQFF.

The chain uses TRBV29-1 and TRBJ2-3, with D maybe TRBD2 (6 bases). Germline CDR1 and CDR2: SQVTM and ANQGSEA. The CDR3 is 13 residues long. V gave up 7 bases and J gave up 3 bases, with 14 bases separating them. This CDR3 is CSGIHGGTDTQYF. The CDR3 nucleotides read TGCAGCGGTATACACGGGGGTACAGATACGCAGTATTTT.

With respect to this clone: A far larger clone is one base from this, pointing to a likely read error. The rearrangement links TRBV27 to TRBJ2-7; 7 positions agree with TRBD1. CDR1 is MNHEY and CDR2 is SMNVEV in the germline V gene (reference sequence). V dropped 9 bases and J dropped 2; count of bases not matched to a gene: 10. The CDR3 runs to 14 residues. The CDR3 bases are TGTGCCAGAAGTAACCGGGACAGTCCCTACGAGCAGTACTTC. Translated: CARSNRDSPYEQYF.